This T cell receptor (beta chain) was identified in a study of prognosis after radiotherapy for stage I lung cancer. Genomic DNA was subjected to two-round multiplex PCR for amplification of TCR beta CDR3. Primers specific to each TRBV and TRBJ gene drove first-round PCR. Each CDR3 protein gets one entry after TCRdb re-called the multiplex PCR reads with MiXCR. The sample gives over 14,000 distinct CDR3 sequences, around 54% of which show up once; about a quarter is in the top ten. J was trimmed by 7 bases and V by 7 bases; bases with no gene match: 9. The V gene's germline CDR1 is SGHAT and CDR2 FQDESV (reference sequence). This CDR3 is built from 14 residues. This clonotype is termed medium-sized (0.01 to 0.1%).

The sequenced sample was PBMCs, obtained before or after stereotactic body radiation therapy (not recorded which). This chain joins TRBV11-1 and TRBJ2-1, with TRBD2 matching over 8 bases. The TCR was taken from a donor aged 50 or older with non-small cell lung cancer. CDR3 coding DNA: TGTGCCAGCACCTTCGGGGGGGGGGTGAATGAGCAGTTCTTC. Its protein product is CASTFGGGVNEQFF.